Below, 20 T cell receptor beta chains from the same sample are listed, as sequenced in a study of tumor-infiltrating lymphocytes in localized non-small cell lung cancer (dated by TCRdb to the early 2020s). Library prep was done by the immunoSEQ multiplex PCR assay. Imported from immuneACCESS, the table was reduced by TCRdb to in-frame sequences with V and J called. These copies leave out some clones; in studies compared against another copy, an unresolved V gene accounts for under half, and the cause of the remainder is not known. Here the sample has about 16,000 clones; around 70% occur a single time. In total, the top ten clones hold about 9.1% of the sample. Sequencing was performed on lung tumor tissue. These receptors came from a human donor with non-small cell lung cancer.

By proportion, this clone is medium-sized. In DNA, the CDR3 is TGTGCCAGCAGTCCCATTGGGCAGATGACTAACTATGGCTACACCTTC. It codes for CASSPIGQMTNYGYTF. The genes are TRBV27 and TRBJ1-2, with D unclear. Germline V gene data show CDR1 as MNHEY and CDR2 as SMNVEV (reference sequence). Between the trimmed V and J ends, which lost 5 bases and 0 bases, there was a span of 16 bases. CDR3 length equals 16 residues.

The CDR3 DNA follows: TGTGCCTGCTCAGGGGAGGGTCAGCCCCAGCATTTT. Protein: CACSGEGQPQHF. This rearrangement joins TRBV30 to TRBJ1-5, with D possibly being TRBD1 (6 bases). V shed 6 bases and J shed 6 bases, with 12 bases lying between them. Germline CDR1 reads GTSNPN; CDR2 reads SVGIG (reference sequence). The CDR3 loop spans 12 amino acids.

The chain is built from TRBV27 and TRBJ2-7; D is perhaps TRBD2 (6 bases). Per the germline V gene, CDR1 is MNHEY and CDR2 is SMNVEV (reference sequence). V was clipped by 5 bases and J by 2 bases, with 16 bases between them. CDR3 length: 15 residues. CDR3 sequence: CASSPLASAAYEQYF. The CDR3 nucleotides read TGTGCCAGCAGTCCGCTCGCTAGCGCCGCCTACGAGCAGTACTTC.

V is TRBV7-9 and J is TRBJ1-1; tentatively, D is TRBD1 (5 bases). Germline lookup yields CDR1 SEHNR and CDR2 FQNEAQ (reference sequence). This CDR3 is 13 amino acids long. Trimming took 4 bases from V and 4 from J, leaving 10 bases between them. In DNA, the CDR3 is TGTGCCAGCAGCTCGGGGCAGGGCACTGAAGCTTTCTTT. This encodes CASSSGQGTEAFF.

The chain is built from TRBV5-5 and TRBJ2-7; D perhaps matches TRBD1 (7 bases). V was trimmed by 4 bases and J by 2 bases, leaving 13 bases between them. CDR3 length: 14 residues. Germline V lookup: CDR1 SGHKS, CDR2 YYEKEE (reference sequence). CDR3 nucleotides: TGTGCCAGCAGCGGGGGGACAGCCGCCTACGAGCAGTACTTC. Translating gives CASSGGTAAYEQYF.

V is TRBV9 and J is TRBJ2-1; 9 bases line up with TRBD2. This CDR3 has 16 amino acids. J was trimmed by 5 bases and V by 0 bases; bases with no gene match: 6. From germline, CDR1 is SGDLS and CDR2 YYNGEE. The CDR3 DNA reads as TGTGCCAGCAGCGTAGGACTAGCGGATATAAACAATGAGCAGTTCTTC. Its translation is CASSVGLADINNEQFF.

This sequence joins TRBV7-8 and TRBJ1-2, with 7 bases identical to TRBD1. CDR1 SGHVS and CDR2 FQNEAQ come from the germline V gene. With 0 bases clipped from V and 2 bases from J, the junction kept 3 bases outside the gene matches. This CDR3 comprises 15 residues. CDR3 nucleotides: TGTGCCAGCAGCTTAGCACAGGGGACAAACTATGGCTACACCTTC. It is translated as CASSLAQGTNYGYTF.

The chain recombines TRBV28 with TRBJ2-2; the D call may be TRBD1 or TRBD2 (5 bases each). Germline assignment: CDR1 MDHEN and CDR2 SYDVKM. The CDR3 contains 15 residues. Trimming took 4 bases from V and 2 from J, leaving 11 bases between them. CDR3 coding DNA: TGTGCCAGCAGTTCGGGACGGATTAACACCGGGGAGCTGTTTTTT. This sequence encodes CASSSGRINTGELFF.

This rearrangement joins TRBV10-3 to TRBJ1-4; possible D gene TRBD1, 6 bases. This CDR3 has 15 amino acids. Germline V lookup: CDR1 ENHRY, CDR2 SYGVKD. V was trimmed by 0 bases and J by 6 bases, leaving 11 bases between them. Written as DNA, the CDR3 is TGTGCCATCAGTGAGTCTACAGGGCGCCATGAAAAACTGTTTTTT. Translated: CAISESTGRHEKLFF.

The chain joins TRBV4-1 to TRBJ1-5; 9 nucleotides line up with TRBD1. The CDR3 has 21 residues. The junction had 15 bases not matched to a gene; V was cut back by 0 bases and J by 0 bases. Germline-derived CDR1 and CDR2 are MGHRA and YSYEKL. For the CDR3, the DNA is TGCGCCAGCAGCCAAGACCCCCGGACAGGGGCAAGGATTTATAGCAATCAGCCCCAGCATTTT. This translates into CASSQDPRTGARIYSNQPQHF.

The chain combines TRBV2 with TRBJ2-7; 9 bases fit TRBD2. Unmatched junction bases numbered 3, after V lost 6 bases and J lost 0 bases. Germline V gene data show CDR1 as SNHLY and CDR2 as FYNNEI. The CDR3 contains 14 residues. The CDR3 protein is CASRVSGGSYEQYF. The CDR3 DNA reads as TGTGCCAGCAGAGTTAGCGGGGGCTCCTACGAGCAGTACTTC.

This clone was seen just once. The rearrangement uses TRBV2 and TRBJ2-7; D is ambiguous. The CDR3 totals 12 residues. Deletions cut 6 bases from V and 4 bases from J, with 10 bases between. Looked up from germline, CDR1 is SNHLY and CDR2 is FYNNEI. The CDR3 sequence: CASRGWFYEQYF. In nucleotides, the CDR3 is TGTGCCAGCAGAGGATGGTTTTACGAGCAGTACTTC.

This clone appeared a few times. J is TRBJ2-3 and V is TRBV19; weak D call: TRBD1 (6 bases). Germline CDR1 is LNHDA and CDR2 is SQIVND (reference sequence). This CDR3 spans 14 amino acids. Between the trimmed V and J ends, which lost 1 base and 4 bases, there was a span of 9 bases. CDR3 region: CASSIVQGADTQYF. The DNA for the CDR3 is TGTGCCAGTAGTATAGTACAGGGCGCAGATACGCAGTATTTT.

This clone occurred once. The chain uses TRBV5-1 and TRBJ2-1, with 10 nucleotides matching TRBD2. This CDR3 has 15 amino acids. Germline lookup yields CDR1 SGHRS and CDR2 YFSETQ. With 2 bases clipped from V and 8 bases from J, the junction kept 7 bases outside the gene matches. CDR3 sequence reads: CASSFSSGRVDEQFF. CDR3 nucleotide sequence: TGCGCCAGCAGCTTCTCGAGCGGGAGGGTCGATGAGCAGTTCTTC. Filled out from reference TRBV5-1 and TRBJ2-1, the complete variable domain reads KAGVTQTPRYLIKTRGQQVTLSCSPISGHRSVSWYQQTPGQGLQFLFEYFSETQRNKGNFPGRFSGRQFSNSRSEMNVSTLELGDSALYLCASSFSSGRVDEQFFGPGTRLTVL.

The rearrangement joins TRBV13 to TRBJ1-1, with 7 bases identical to TRBD1. Germline V gene lookup returns CDR1 PRHDT and CDR2 FYEKMQ (reference sequence). The CDR3 length is 15 residues. Trimming took 0 bases from V and 4 from J; bases not matched to a gene: 5. For the CDR3, the DNA is TGTGCCAGCAGCTTAGGCACAGGGGTAACCACTGAAGCTTTCTTT. It encodes CASSLGTGVTTEAFF.

V gene TRBV15 combines with J gene TRBJ1-5; maybe TRBD1 (5 bases). Germline V gives CDR1 LNHNV, CDR2 YYDKDF (reference sequence). This CDR3 region has 15 residues. V lost 0 bases and J lost 7, with 13 bases in between. The CDR3 DNA reads as TGTGCCACCAGCAGAGATGCATCCGGGGGGCAGCCCCAGCATTTT. It encodes CATSRDASGGQPQHF. The full variable domain, in which reference TRBV15 and TRBJ1-5 provide the parts outside the CDR3, is DAMVIQNPRYQVTQFGKPVTLSCSQTLNHNVMYWYQQKSSQAPKLLFHYYDKDFNNEADTPDNFQSRRPNTSFCFLDIRSPGLGDTAMYLCATSRDASGGQPQHFGDGTRLSIL.

V and J are TRBV2 and TRBJ2-3; 11 bases are shared with TRBD2. J gave up 6 bases and V 6 bases, and 11 bases lay outside the gene matches. The CDR3 is made up of 16 amino acids. The germline V gene encodes CDR1 SNHLY and CDR2 FYNNEI. The CDR3 protein is CASRMLAGGSGDTQYF. CDR3 sequence (DNA): TGTGCCAGCAGGATGCTAGCGGGAGGCTCGGGGGATACGCAGTATTTT.

The chain uses TRBV6-1 and TRBJ1-2, with no clear D. This CDR3 is 13 amino acids long. Between the trimmed V and J ends, which lost 1 base and 7 bases, there was a span of 10 bases. Germline loops: CDR1 MNHNS, CDR2 SASEGT. The CDR3 coding sequence is TGTGCCAGCAGTGAAGGCAGAGTGGGTGGCTACACCTTC. It encodes CASSEGRVGGYTF.

This clone was detected a few times. The chain has TRBV10-3 and TRBJ2-3; 7 bases are a match to TRBD2. After removal of 3 bases from V and 4 bases from J, the junction contained 7 bases not matched to a gene. CDR1 and CDR2 (germline): ENHRY, SYGVKD. This CDR3 has 15 amino acids. The CDR3 loop reads CAISDVSGLADTQYF. CDR3 coding DNA: TGTGCCATCAGTGATGTTAGCGGGTTAGCAGATACGCAGTATTTT.

The J gene is TRBJ1-2, the V gene TRBV28; 7 bases line up with TRBD1. The CDR3 spans 15 residues. V lost 4 bases and J lost 3; bases outside the gene matches: 8. CDR1 MDHEN and CDR2 SYDVKM come from the germline V gene. CDR3 sequence (DNA): TGTGCCAGCAGTTCATTCATGGACAGGTACTATGGCTACACCTTC. It translates to CASSSFMDRYYGYTF.